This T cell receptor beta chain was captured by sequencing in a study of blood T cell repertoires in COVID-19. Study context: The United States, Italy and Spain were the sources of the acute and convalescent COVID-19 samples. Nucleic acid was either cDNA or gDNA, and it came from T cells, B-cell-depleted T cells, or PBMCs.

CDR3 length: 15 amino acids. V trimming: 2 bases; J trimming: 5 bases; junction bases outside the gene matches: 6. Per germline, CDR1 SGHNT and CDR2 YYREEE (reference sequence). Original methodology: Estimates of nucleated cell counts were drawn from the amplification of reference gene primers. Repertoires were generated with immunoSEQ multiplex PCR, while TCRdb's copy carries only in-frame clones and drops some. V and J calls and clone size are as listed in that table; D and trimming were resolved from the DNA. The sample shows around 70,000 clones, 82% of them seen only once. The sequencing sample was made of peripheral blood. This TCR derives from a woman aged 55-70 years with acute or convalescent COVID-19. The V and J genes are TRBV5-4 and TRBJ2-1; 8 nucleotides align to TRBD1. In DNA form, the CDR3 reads TGTGCCAGCAGCTTTCGGCGGGGACAGGACAATGAGCAGTTCTTC. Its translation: CASSFRRGQDNEQFF.